The 13 T cell receptor beta chains listed next were all sequenced from one sample in a study of shared clonotypes between healthy human individuals. Sequencing used immunoSEQ multiplex PCR; TCRdb keeps in-frame clones, though not all of them. The table includes 2,500,000 or so clones, 93% detected once. Source material: naive CD4+ T cells from PBMCs. The subset was: CD45RA+ positively selected. The receptors here all came from a man in his late teens or twenties in good health. Some clones in this sample may be carry-over from other donors' samples.

The chain links TRBV25-1 to TRBJ1-6, with 7 bases lining up with TRBD1. Losses at the gene ends were 6 bases for V and 5 bases for J; bases not matched to a gene: 7. This CDR3 contains 15 residues. Looked up from germline, CDR1 is MGHDK and CDR2 is SYGVNS. The CDR3 is CASRGMQGDNSPLHF. The CDR3 DNA is TGTGCCAGCAGGGGCATGCAGGGGGATAATTCACCCCTCCACTTT.

V is TRBV7-2 and J is TRBJ2-1; 7 bases map to TRBD2. In germline, CDR1 is SGHTA, CDR2 FQGNSA. CDR3 length: 13 residues. The V segment lost 7 bases and the J segment 5 bases; nucleotides outside the gene matches: 5. The CDR3 protein is CASTGRANNEQFF. For the CDR3, the DNA is TGTGCCAGCACGGGGAGGGCCAACAATGAGCAGTTCTTC. The full variable domain, with the rest looked up from reference TRBV7-2 and TRBJ2-1, is GAGVSQSPSNKVTEKGKDVELRCDPISGHTALYWYRQSLGQGLEFLIYFQGNSAPDKSGLPSDRFSAERTGGSVSTLTIQRTQQEDSAVYLCASTGRANNEQFFGPGTRLTVL.

In regard to this clone: Additional DNA sequences in this sample encode the identical CDR3. This sequence joins TRBV5-1 and TRBJ2-5, with 7 bases fitting TRBD2. CDR1 SGHRS and CDR2 YFSETQ come from the germline V gene. The V and J ends lost 4 bases and 2 bases, in that order; junction bases with no gene match: 5. CDR3 length: 14 residues. The CDR3 DNA reads as TGCGCCAGCAGCCCTAGCGGAGATCAAGAGACCCAGTACTTC. This translates into CASSPSGDQETQYF.

The gene calls are TRBV2 and TRBJ2-5; D ambiguous. The germline V gene has CDR1 SNHLY and CDR2 FYNNEI. Between the trimmed V and J ends, which lost 3 bases and 1 base, there was a span of 12 bases. This CDR3 is built from 15 residues. The CDR3, as DNA: TGTGCCAGCAGTGAGTTATCCCGGACCCAAGAGACCCAGTACTTC. Translated, it gives CASSELSRTQETQYF.

The chain combines TRBV28 with TRBJ2-3, with a tentative D call TRBD1 (6 bases). Trimming cost V 3 bases and J 2 bases, with 12 bases left between them. Per germline, CDR1 MDHEN and CDR2 SYDVKM. This CDR3 comprises 15 residues. This chain's CDR3 is CASSLARGVTDTQYF. DNA for the CDR3: TGTGCCAGCAGTTTGGCCAGGGGAGTCACAGATACGCAGTATTTT.

Only a few counts were recorded for this clone. The chain uses TRBV30 and TRBJ1-1; D is undetermined. The V gene's germline CDR1 is GTSNPN and CDR2 SVGIG (reference sequence). CDR3 length: 14 residues. V gave up 3 bases and J gave up 5 bases, with 16 bases separating them. CDR3 in DNA: TGTGCCTGGAGGGCGGCCTGGAAGGCAACTGAAGCTTTCTTT. This encodes CAWRAAWKATEAFF.

This clone appeared a single time. This sequence joins TRBV6-1 and TRBJ1-1, with a weak D call TRBD1 (5 bases). The CDR3 has 13 amino acids. Trimming removed 4 bases from V and 4 bases from J, with 10 bases in between. Germline V gene data show CDR1 as MNHNS and CDR2 as SASEGT. The CDR3 DNA follows: TGTGCCAGCAGTGTTCAGGGACCCACTGAAGCTTTCTTT. Residues: CASSVQGPTEAFF.

With respect to this clone: Other DNA sequences in the sample encode the same CDR3. The V gene is TRBV9, the J gene TRBJ2-2; D not resolved. Trimming left V 4 bases short and J 7 bases short, with 8 bases between. CDR3 length: 12 residues. From germline, CDR1 is SGDLS and CDR2 YYNGEE. CDR3 DNA sequence: TGTGCCAGCAGCCCCCGCGGCGGGGAGCTGTTTTTT. Protein: CASSPRGGELFF.

A single count supports this clone. V is TRBV18 and J is TRBJ2-1, with TRBD2 as a possible D gene (6 bases). V lost 3 bases and J 4 bases, leaving 13 bases between the germline ends. This CDR3 spans 15 amino acids. Germline V gene data show CDR1 as KGHSH and CDR2 as LQKENI. CDR3 DNA: TGTGCCAGCTCACCCTTTTTGGGGGGTTACAATGAGCAGTTCTTC. This gives the protein CASSPFLGGYNEQFF.

The J gene is TRBJ1-2, the V gene TRBV28; D remains unclear. CDR3 size: 17 residues. Germline CDR1 MDHEN, CDR2 SYDVKM. V shed 6 bases and J shed 0 bases, with 20 bases lying between them. This chain's CDR3 is CASRQLGEAPSNYGYTF. Here the CDR3 DNA reads TGTGCCAGCAGGCAGCTCGGGGAGGCCCCCTCTAACTATGGCTACACCTTC.

About this clone itself: Other nucleotide sequences in the sample specify the same CDR3. In DNA, the CDR3 is TGTGCCAGCAGCGCGATTTACGAGCAGTACTTC. Encoded protein: CASSAIYEQYF. The chain is built from TRBV7-2 and TRBJ2-7; D remains unclear. Germline CDR1 and CDR2: SGHTA and FQGNSA. There are 11 residues in the CDR3. Trimming pared 5 bases from V and 4 bases from J, leaving 6 bases between.

About this clone: Other DNA variants within this sample encode the same CDR3. The J gene is TRBJ2-1, the V gene TRBV7-9, with 8 bases matching TRBD2. The CDR3 sequence is 16 residues long. J gave up 3 bases and V 0 bases, and 4 bases lay outside the gene matches. Germline V gene lookup returns CDR1 SEHNR and CDR2 FQNEAQ (reference sequence). CDR3 region: CASSLAGGRIYNEQFF. CDR3 bases: TGTGCCAGCAGCTTAGCTGGCGGGAGGATCTACAATGAGCAGTTCTTC.

This rearrangement joins TRBV27 to TRBJ2-4, with D unclear. The germline CDR1 and CDR2 sequences are MNHEY and SMNVEV (reference sequence). Trimming stripped 7 bases from V and 8 bases from J, with 18 bases between. The CDR3 spans 14 residues. Written as DNA, the CDR3 is TGTGCCAGCATTCCTGGACGGTGCGGAGACATTCAGTACTTC. Translating it yields CASIPGRCGDIQYF.